The source of this TCR beta chain is a study of blood T cells in healthy people across ages. Primed by a sample-barcoded 5' primer and a J-beta primer mix, a second PCR proceeded for roughly 7 to 11 cycles. Each cDNA molecule carried a tag from a template-switch adaptor that contained 12 random nucleotides. TCRdb called the 5' RACE reads again in MiXCR, with one record for every CDR3 protein. The sample shows 350,000 to 450,000 distinct CDR3 sequences, roughly half of them seen only once. This CDR3 is 13 amino acids long. Trimming removed 4 bases at V and 6 bases at J, with 14 bases between. Per the germline V gene, CDR1 is SGHRS and CDR2 is YFSETQ.

This chain connects TRBV5-1 to TRBJ2-7, with D perhaps TRBD1 (6 bases). The material sequenced was blood. The TCR sequence derives from a man aged 55 to 70 in good health. The CDR3 region is CASSQGTTSEQYF. DNA for the CDR3: TGCGCCAGCAGCCAGGGGACAACCTCCGAGCAGTACTTC.